This T cell receptor (beta chain) was profiled in a study of blood T cell repertoires in COVID-19. Looking at the study overall: Italy, Spain and the United States were the sources of the convalescent and acute COVID-19 samples. PBMCs, B-cell-depleted T cells, or T cells were the source of the cDNA or gDNA that made up the material.

Germline-derived CDR1 and CDR2 are LNHDA and SQIVND (reference sequence). CDR3 length: 19 residues. The ends lost 1 base at V and 0 bases at J; junction bases unmatched: 14. How the authors handled the data: The authors estimated nucleated cell counts from reference gene primer amplification. Sequencing used immunoSEQ multiplex PCR; TCRdb keeps in-frame clones, though not all of them. That table supplies the V and J calls and clone size; D and trimming were determined from the DNA. The profile shows 250,000 to 350,000 clones, 85% to 90% of them singletons. The rearrangement joins TRBV19 to TRBJ2-7; 8 positions match TRBD1. The sample was peripheral blood. The clonotype originates from a woman between 45 and 60 years old with active or convalescent COVID-19. In nucleotides, the CDR3 is TGTGCCAGTAGTATAGGGGACAGGACCCCAGCCGCGATCTCCTACGAGCAGTACTTC. Translating gives CASSIGDRTPAAISYEQYF.